A single T cell receptor beta chain is shown here with its context. The data were obtained in a study of blood T cell repertoires in COVID-19. The germline V gene encodes CDR1 LNHNV and CDR2 YYDKDF (reference sequence). The CDR3 covers 16 residues. J lost 7 bases, V lost 0 bases, and 6 bases had no gene match. Only in-frame clones appear in the TCRdb table, and some are missing; sequencing was by immunoSEQ multiplex PCR. The profile shows over 600,000 clones, just under 90% of them singletons. This receptor was obtained from a woman aged 18-29 years with acute or convalescent COVID-19. The J gene is TRBJ1-4, the V gene TRBV15; 9 bases are a match to TRBD1. The source material was peripheral blood. The CDR3 sequence: CATSRDKGTGSEKLFF. The CDR3 nucleotides read TGTGCCACCAGCAGAGATAAGGGGACAGGGTCTGAAAAACTGTTTTTT.